The TCR beta chain described here comes from a study of CD8+CD57+ T cells in acquired aplastic anemia. Overall study context: Sorted CD4+ and CD8+ cells yielded DNA averaging around 3.5 ug.

Concerning this clonotype itself: The antigen remains unidentified.

Study-level findings and limits: Patients and controls were found to share approximately 31 CD8+ CDR3 sequences.

Genomic DNA served as template for TCR beta VDJ and CDR3 profiling. TCRdb redid the calling of the reads with MiXCR, one entry per CDR3 protein. This table holds about 160,000 distinct CDR3 sequences, around 45% found once. This CDR3 spans 9 amino acids. V lost 8 bases and J 14 bases, leaving 12 bases between the germline ends. Germline CDR1 MDHEN, CDR2 SYDVKM. The chain combines TRBV28 with TRBJ1-2, with D possibly TRBD1 on 5 matching bases. The TCR was taken from a human donor in good health. Sequenced: sorted CD4+, CD8+, or CD8+CD57+ T cells (not recorded which) from PBMCs. The CDR3 sequence: CASGDRRTF. The CDR3 region has the DNA TGTGCCAGCGGGGACCGCAGAACCTTC.